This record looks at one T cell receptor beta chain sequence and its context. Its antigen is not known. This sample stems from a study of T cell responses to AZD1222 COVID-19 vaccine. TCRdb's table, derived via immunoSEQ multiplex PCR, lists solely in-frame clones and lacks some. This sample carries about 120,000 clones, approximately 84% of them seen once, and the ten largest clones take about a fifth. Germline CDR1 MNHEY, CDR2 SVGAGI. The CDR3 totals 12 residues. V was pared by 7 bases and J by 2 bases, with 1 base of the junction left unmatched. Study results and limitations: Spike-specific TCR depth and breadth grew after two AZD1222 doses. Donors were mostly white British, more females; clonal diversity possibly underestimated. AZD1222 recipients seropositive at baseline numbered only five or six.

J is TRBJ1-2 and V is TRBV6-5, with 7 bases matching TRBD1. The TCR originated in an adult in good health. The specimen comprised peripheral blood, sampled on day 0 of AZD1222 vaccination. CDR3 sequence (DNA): TGTGCCAGCAAACAGGGGAACTATGGCTACACCTTC. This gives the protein CASKQGNYGYTF.